Shown below are 15 T cell receptor beta chains from a single sample sequenced in a study of vaccination effects on CD4 cells after COVID-19. Their recognized antigens are unknown. Between days 10 and 11 of culture, CD4+ T cells were separated out. Participants got two doses of BNT162b2 or mRNA-1273 vaccine. Measured with immunoSEQ multiplex PCR; TCRdb has only the in-frame clones, and not every one. The sample records around 49,000 clones, approximately 72% being singletons. This sample comprised CD4+ T cells from PBMCs cultured without peptide, obtained after COVID-19 vaccination. The receptors were gathered from a human donor who received a COVID-19 vaccine.

V usage is TRBV9 and J usage is TRBJ2-1; D unresolved. The CDR3 covers 11 residues. Germline V lookup: CDR1 SGDLS, CDR2 YYNGEE. The V end was cut by 4 bases, the J end by 2 bases, with 1 base between. The CDR3 nucleotides are TGTGCCAGCAGCACCTACAATGAGCAGTTCTTC. Residues: CASSTYNEQFF.

The V gene is TRBV2, the J gene TRBJ2-5, with unresolved D. This CDR3 is built from 15 residues. Trimming removed 1 base at V and 2 bases at J, with 11 bases between. Germline assignment: CDR1 SNHLY and CDR2 FYNNEI. The CDR3 DNA sequence: TGTGCCAGCAGTGAAGGTCGGCTCAGGCAAGAGACCCAGTACTTC. Protein: CASSEGRLRQETQYF.

This clone was seen only a few times. The chain recombines TRBV9 with TRBJ2-2, with D tentatively TRBD1 (5 bases). The CDR3 contains 15 residues. The germline V and J ends were trimmed by 2 bases and 4 bases, with 12 bases remaining between them. The germline V gene encodes CDR1 SGDLS and CDR2 YYNGEE. CDR3: CASSVSSRATGELFF. CDR3 coding DNA: TGTGCCAGCAGCGTTTCGTCCAGGGCCACCGGGGAGCTGTTTTTT.

The V gene is TRBV29-1, the J gene TRBJ1-1, with D tentatively TRBD1 (5 bases). The CDR3 spans 13 residues. V was shortened by 5 bases and J by 2 bases, with 12 bases between the two germline ends. Per germline, CDR1 SQVTM and CDR2 ANQGSEA. The CDR3: CSVSARTNTEAFF. Written as DNA, the CDR3 is TGCAGCGTTAGCGCCAGGACAAACACTGAAGCTTTCTTT.

This chain uses TRBV7-9 with TRBJ2-7, with 7 bases that match TRBD2. Per the germline V gene, CDR1 is SEHNR and CDR2 is FQNEAQ (reference sequence). Losses at the gene ends were 5 bases for V and 5 bases for J; bases not matched to a gene: 9. The CDR3 length is 14 residues. CDR3 coding DNA: TGTGCCAGCAGCCGGCGAGCGGGAAGCAACGAGCAGTACTTC. Translating it yields CASSRRAGSNEQYF.

V is TRBV5-1 and J is TRBJ2-5; 7 bases agree with TRBD2. The CDR3 sequence is 12 residues long. V shed 8 bases, J shed 4 bases, and the junction held 5 bases outside the gene matches. Germline lookup yields CDR1 SGHRS and CDR2 YFSETQ. CDR3 amino acids: CASRTGGETQYF. CDR3 coding DNA: TGCGCCAGTAGGACGGGGGGAGAGACCCAGTACTTC.

The chain employs TRBV7-2 and TRBJ2-1; TRBD2 matches at 9 bases. Trimming cost V 9 bases and J 3 bases; bases outside gene matches: 12. The CDR3 length is 16 residues. Looked up from germline, CDR1 is SGHTA and CDR2 is FQGNSA. The CDR3 bases are TGTGCCAGGTCAGCGTCGGCGGGGGGGCTCTACAATGAGCAGTTCTTC. Translation gives CARSASAGGLYNEQFF.

The V gene is TRBV11-2, the J gene TRBJ2-2; D may be TRBD1 (6 bases). The germline gives CDR1 SGHAT, CDR2 FQNNGV. The CDR3 length is 16 residues. V was clipped by 5 bases and J by 3 bases, with 16 bases between them. The CDR3 coding sequence is TGTGCCAGCAGCCTGCTACAGGGTAGGGACACCGGGGAGCTGTTTTTT. It is translated as CASSLLQGRDTGELFF.

This chain uses TRBV4-1 with TRBJ2-3; D uncertain. Germline loops: CDR1 MGHRA, CDR2 YSYEKL. Trimming shortened V by 3 bases and J by 3 bases, and 16 bases separated the two germline ends. CDR3 length: 16 residues. CDR3: CASSQVDLGFTDTQYF. The CDR3 region has the DNA TGCGCCAGCAGCCAGGTCGACTTGGGCTTTACAGATACGCAGTATTTT.

V usage is TRBV11-2 and J usage is TRBJ2-1; 9 nucleotides match TRBD1. CDR3 length: 16 residues. CDR1 SGHAT and CDR2 FQNNGV come from the germline V gene. The ends lost 7 bases at V and 3 bases at J; junction bases unmatched: 10. The CDR3: CASIHKPGQGYNEQFF. Here the CDR3 DNA reads TGTGCCAGCATCCATAAGCCGGGACAGGGCTACAATGAGCAGTTCTTC.

The CDR3: CASSLLRYEQYF. CDR3 in DNA: TGTGCCAGCAGCTTACTGCGCTACGAGCAGTACTTC. The rearrangement joins TRBV11-2 to TRBJ2-7; D gene ambiguous. V lost 2 bases, J lost 3 bases, and 5 bases lay in between. This CDR3 region has 12 residues. CDR1 SGHAT and CDR2 FQNNGV come from the germline V gene.

This clone occurred a few times. The chain recombines TRBV12-3 or TRBV12-4 with TRBJ2-1; 10 bases map to TRBD1. The CDR3 runs to 13 residues. J gave up 7 bases and V 4 bases, and 1 base lay outside the gene matches. The CDR3 DNA reads as TGTGCCAGCAGTTGGGGACAGGGGAATGAGCAGTTCTTC. Amino acids: CASSWGQGNEQFF.

This chain links TRBV5-3 with TRBJ2-5; D is perhaps TRBD1 (6 bases). TRBV5-3 is an ORF for which the function is uncertain. CDR3 length: 16 residues. Trimming pared 4 bases from V and 3 bases from J, leaving 19 bases between. CDR3 nucleotide sequence: TGTGCCAGAAGCCGGTTAAGGGGGTTATTGAAAGAGACCCAGTACTTC. This sequence encodes CARSRLRGLLKETQYF.

This clone was detected a few times. The chain couples TRBV28 to TRBJ2-7; no clear D. The CDR3 totals 10 residues. CDR1 and CDR2 from the germline V gene are MDHEN and SYDVKM. The germline V and J ends were trimmed by 8 bases and 4 bases, with 6 bases remaining between them. The CDR3 loop reads CASVYYEQYF. CDR3 nucleotide sequence: TGTGCCAGCGTCTATTACGAGCAGTACTTC.

The chain recombines TRBV6-5 with TRBJ1-3; D uncertain. The V end was cut by 6 bases, the J end by 3 bases, with 9 bases between. From germline, CDR1 is MNHEY and CDR2 SVGAGI. The CDR3 is made up of 13 amino acids. The CDR3 nucleotides are TGTGCCAGCAGCGGGAGGAGTGGAAACACCATATATTTT. It specifies CASSGRSGNTIYF.